One sample yielded the 21 T cell receptor beta chains listed below, sequenced in a study of blood T cell repertoires in COVID-19. This table comes from immunoSEQ multiplex PCR, and its TCRdb copy is limited to in-frame clones, with some not included. This table holds around 260,000 clones, more than 80% found once. The source material was PBMCs or T cells enriched from blood (not recorded which). The receptor set was obtained from a woman aged 25 to 39 who had recovered from COVID-19.

There are a few counts of this clone. The chain couples TRBV6-1 to TRBJ1-1; 8 nucleotides match TRBD1. This CDR3 is 15 amino acids long. In germline, CDR1 is MNHNS, CDR2 SASEGT. Trimming at V came to 2 bases and at J to 4 bases, leaving 6 bases not matched to a gene. The CDR3: CASSERTGRSTEAFF. Here the CDR3 DNA reads TGTGCCAGCAGTGAAAGGACAGGGCGGAGCACTGAAGCTTTCTTT.

The chain carries TRBV28 and TRBJ1-1; 7 bases fit TRBD1. The junction had 22 bases not matched to a gene; V was cut back by 10 bases and J by 2 bases. Per the germline V gene, CDR1 is MDHEN and CDR2 is SYDVKM. There are 18 residues in the CDR3. The CDR3 nucleotides are TGTGCCAAGCAGTTTAAGATAAGGTCGGCAGGGGGTAACACTGAAGCTTTCTTT. It specifies CAKQFKIRSAGGNTEAFF.

The chain joins TRBV2 to TRBJ2-3; 11 bases align to TRBD2. Germline-derived CDR1 and CDR2 are SNHLY and FYNNEI. With V trimmed by 6 bases and J by 3 bases, 8 bases remained unmatched. This CDR3 spans 16 amino acids. CDR3 amino acids: CASRSQLAGGTDTQYF. For the CDR3, the DNA is TGTGCCAGCAGGTCACAGCTAGCGGGAGGTACAGATACGCAGTATTTT.

This clone showed up just once. The chain links TRBV27 to TRBJ1-2, with D unresolved. Per the germline V gene, CDR1 is MNHEY and CDR2 is SMNVEV (reference sequence). Trimming pared 0 bases from V and 2 bases from J, leaving 10 bases between. The CDR3 spans 15 residues. In DNA form, the CDR3 reads TGTGCCAGCAGTTTATCGGGCCCGCCGAACTATGGCTACACCTTC. This sequence encodes CASSLSGPPNYGYTF.

The V and J genes are TRBV11-3 and TRBJ2-1; 7 nucleotides match TRBD2. CDR3 length: 13 residues. The junction had 7 bases not matched to a gene; V was cut back by 5 bases and J by 9 bases. CDR1 and CDR2 (germline): SGHNT, YENEEA. The CDR3 nucleotides read TGTGCCAGCAGCGGGGGGACTATGGCTGAGCAGTTCTTC. Protein product: CASSGGTMAEQFF.

The chain links TRBV5-4 to TRBJ1-1, with TRBD1 matching 7 bases. The CDR3 runs 13 residues. CDR1 and CDR2 from the germline V gene are SGHNT and YYREEE (reference sequence). Losses at the gene ends were 4 bases for V and 5 bases for J; bases not matched to a gene: 5. In DNA, the CDR3 is TGTGCCAGCAGCCTAGAGACAGGGACTGAAGCTTTCTTT. This translates into CASSLETGTEAFF.

The chain is built from TRBV7-3 and TRBJ2-1, with 7 bases aligning to TRBD2. The CDR3 totals 14 residues. With V trimmed by 2 bases and J by 7 bases, 5 bases remained unmatched. Germline CDR1 SGHTA, CDR2 FQGTGA. CDR3 sequence (DNA): TGTGCCAGCAGCTTAGGGCGGGAGTTTAATGAGCAGTTCTTC. Amino acids: CASSLGREFNEQFF.

V usage is TRBV7-2 and J usage is TRBJ2-6; possibly TRBD1 for D (6 bases). V was shortened by 7 bases and J by 2 bases, with 15 bases between the two germline ends. Germline lookup yields CDR1 SGHTA and CDR2 FQGNSA. CDR3 size: 16 residues. DNA of the CDR3: TGTGCCAGCACGATCCAGGGGATGGCTGGGGCCAACGTCCTGACTTTC. This encodes CASTIQGMAGANVLTF.

The rearrangement links TRBV11-2 to TRBJ2-3; D perhaps matches TRBD1 (6 bases). Germline values: CDR1 SGHAT, CDR2 FQNNGV. V shed 6 bases and J shed 5 bases, with 9 bases lying between them. This CDR3 has 12 amino acids. CDR3 sequence reads: CASRRTEDTQYF. The CDR3 nucleotides read TGTGCCAGCAGAAGGACAGAAGATACGCAGTATTTT. The full variable domain, rest sourced from reference TRBV11-2 and TRBJ2-3, is EAGVAQSPRYKIIEKRQSVAFWCNPISGHATLYWYQQILGQGPKLLIQFQNNGVVDDSQLPKDRFSAERLKGVDSTLKIQPAKLEDSAVYLCASRRTEDTQYFGPGTRLTVL.

The genes are TRBV13 and TRBJ1-2; 7 bases line up with TRBD1. Germline trimming cut 5 bases from V and 4 bases from J; bases unmatched to any gene: 4. Germline CDR1 and CDR2: PRHDT and FYEKMQ (reference sequence). There are 13 residues in the CDR3. The CDR3: CASSIDRAYGYTF. The CDR3 DNA is TGTGCCAGCAGCATCGACAGGGCCTATGGCTACACCTTC.

The chain links TRBV27 to TRBJ2-2, with unresolved D. The CDR3 loop spans 14 amino acids. The V and J ends lost 6 bases and 2 bases respectively, with 10 bases between them. Germline V gives CDR1 MNHEY, CDR2 SMNVEV (reference sequence). CDR3 coding DNA: TGTGCCAGCAGGTGGAGTAAAAACACCGGGGAGCTGTTTTTT. Amino acid sequence: CASRWSKNTGELFF.

This clone is categorized as medium-sized. The chain is built from TRBV24-1 and TRBJ2-5; 11 bases align to TRBD1. Trimming cost V 3 bases and J 5 bases; bases outside gene matches: 4. This CDR3 spans 15 amino acids. Germline lookup yields CDR1 KGHDR and CDR2 SFDVKD. The CDR3 is CATSDGGQGDETQYF. The DNA of the CDR3 is TGTGCCACCAGTGATGGGGGACAGGGGGATGAGACCCAGTACTTC.

V gene TRBV5-5 combines with J gene TRBJ1-1, with D possibly matching TRBD1 (6 bases). The CDR3 loop spans 16 amino acids. The V gene's germline CDR1 is SGHKS and CDR2 YYEKEE (reference sequence). V was clipped by 4 bases and J by 0 bases, with 16 bases between them. CDR3 DNA sequence: TGTGCCAGCAGCACAAGGACAGATTTCATGAACACTGAAGCTTTCTTT. Translation: CASSTRTDFMNTEAFF.

This clone was seen only once. This chain connects TRBV27 to TRBJ1-1, with 8 bases fitting TRBD1. CDR1 MNHEY and CDR2 SMNVEV come from the germline V gene (reference sequence). CDR3 length: 16 amino acids. The junction had 10 bases not matched to a gene; V was cut back by 7 bases and J by 0 bases. This chain's CDR3 is CASNSRGPGMNTEAFF. The CDR3 DNA is TGTGCCAGCAACAGCAGGGGGCCAGGGATGAACACTGAAGCTTTCTTT.

The V and J genes are TRBV19 and TRBJ2-3, with TRBD2 identical over 12 bases. From germline, CDR1 is LNHDA and CDR2 SQIVND (reference sequence). There are 16 residues in the CDR3. V was clipped by 4 bases and J by 3 bases; unmatched bases: 5. The CDR3 DNA is TGTGCCAGTAGTAGACTAGCGGGAGCTGAGACAGATACGCAGTATTTT. Its translation is CASSRLAGAETDTQYF.

V usage is TRBV7-3 and J usage is TRBJ2-3; TRBD1 matches at 11 bases. V was clipped by 5 bases and J by 4 bases; unmatched bases: 5. This CDR3 is built from 15 residues. Germline loops: CDR1 SGHTA, CDR2 FQGTGA. CDR3 sequence (DNA): TGTGCCAGCAGCCCACGGACAGGGGGCTCAGATACGCAGTATTTT. Its protein is CASSPRTGGSDTQYF. Variable domain in full (rest from reference TRBV7-3 and TRBJ2-3): GAGVSQTPSNKVTEKGKYVELRCDPISGHTALYWYRQSLGQGPEFLIYFQGTGAADDSGLPNDRFFAVRPEGSVSTLKIQRTERGDSAVYLCASSPRTGGSDTQYFGPGTRLTVL.

The chain recombines TRBV6-5 with TRBJ2-2, with TRBD2 matching over 8 bases. Per germline, CDR1 MNHEY and CDR2 SVGAGI. V gave up 6 bases and J gave up 2 bases; unmatched junction bases: 5. This CDR3 has 15 residues. Written as DNA, the CDR3 is TGTGCCAGCAGCCCGACTAGCGTAAACACCGGGGAGCTGTTTTTT. Protein: CASSPTSVNTGELFF.

This clone occurred once. This rearrangement joins TRBV15 to TRBJ1-1; 8 bases line up with TRBD1. The J segment lost 1 base and the V segment lost 2 bases, leaving 3 bases of the junction unmatched. The CDR3 contains 15 residues. Germline V CDR1 and CDR2: LNHNV, YYDKDF (reference sequence). The CDR3 here is CATSRPGGENTEAFF. For the CDR3, the DNA is TGTGCCACCAGCAGACCAGGGGGCGAGAACACTGAAGCTTTCTTT. The whole variable domain, remainder taken from reference TRBV15 and TRBJ1-1, is DAMVIQNPRYQVTQFGKPVTLSCSQTLNHNVMYWYQQKSSQAPKLLFHYYDKDFNNEADTPDNFQSRRPNTSFCFLDIRSPGLGDTAMYLCATSRPGGENTEAFFGQGTRLTVV.

The chain employs TRBV5-1 and TRBJ1-1; TRBD1 is a possible D gene (5 bases). The germline V and J ends were trimmed by 7 bases and 6 bases, with 28 bases remaining between them. Germline V gives CDR1 SGHRS, CDR2 YFSETQ. This CDR3 comprises 17 residues. CDR3 residues: CASASKLTEPYRAEAFF. In DNA, the CDR3 is TGCGCCAGCGCATCTAAATTGACAGAACCCTACAGAGCTGAAGCTTTCTTT.

This clone has at least ten counts. This sequence joins TRBV7-2 and TRBJ1-2; 7 nucleotides match TRBD1. Germline V gene sequence: CDR1 SGHTA, CDR2 FQGNSA. V gave up 3 bases and J gave up 6 bases; unmatched junction bases: 7. The CDR3 totals 14 residues. The CDR3 here is CASSLGRGDHGYTF. The CDR3 DNA is TGTGCCAGCAGCTTGGGCAGGGGGGACCATGGCTACACCTTC.

J is TRBJ2-1 and V is TRBV4-2; TRBD2 matches at 9 bases. V shed 0 bases, J shed 1 base, and the junction held 1 base outside the gene matches. The CDR3 totals 16 residues. Germline lookup yields CDR1 LGHNA and CDR2 YNFKEQ. CDR3 protein: CASSQDLAGSYNEQFF. CDR3 bases: TGTGCCAGCAGCCAAGATCTAGCGGGGTCCTACAATGAGCAGTTCTTC.